One and the same sample provided the 9 T cell receptor beta chains below, sequenced in a study of cytomegalovirus exposure and HLA in healthy donors. PCR was performed using 60 Vbeta and 13 Jbeta primers. Method: immunoSEQ multiplex PCR; TCRdb's copy keeps in-frame clones and lacks some. The sample holds roughly 95,000 clones, 82% seen once. Material: PBMCs. All receptors come from a man aged 30 to 45 in good health and CMV-seropositive.

J is TRBJ2-7 and V is TRBV9; D is perhaps TRBD2 (5 bases). The V end lost 4 bases, the J end lost 0 bases, and 14 bases lay between the germline ends. This CDR3 spans 15 amino acids. Germline V gives CDR1 SGDLS, CDR2 YYNGEE. CDR3 nucleotides: TGTGCCAGCAGCCCCCGACCGGGGTTCTCCTACGAGCAGTACTTC. Its protein is CASSPRPGFSYEQYF.

V and J are TRBV5-8 and TRBJ2-1; possible D gene TRBD1, 6 bases. Germline CDR1 reads SGHTS; CDR2 reads YDEGEE. V dropped 1 base and J dropped 9 bases, with 8 bases sitting between them. The CDR3 consists of 12 residues. The CDR3 sequence: CASSLTGLEQFF. For the CDR3, the DNA is TGTGCCAGCAGCTTGACAGGGCTTGAGCAGTTCTTC.

In this sample, this clone turned up once. The chain is built from TRBV11-2 and TRBJ1-1; D remains unclear. With 5 bases removed from V and 6 bases from J, the gap between germline ends came to 13 bases. The CDR3 consists of 13 residues. Germline V gene data show CDR1 as SGHAT and CDR2 as FQNNGV. The CDR3 sequence is CASSLTDSAEAFF. The CDR3 DNA sequence: TGTGCCAGCAGCCTTACGGACTCCGCTGAAGCTTTCTTT.

This clone appeared a few times. V and J are TRBV27 and TRBJ2-7; TRBD2 is a possible D gene (5 bases). Germline V gene sequence: CDR1 MNHEY, CDR2 SMNVEV (reference sequence). CDR3 length: 14 residues. V was cut by 2 bases and J by 4 bases, with 12 bases left in between. CDR3 nucleotide sequence: TGTGCCAGCAGTTTAGGGCGGACGGGGTACGAGCAGTACTTC. This translates into CASSLGRTGYEQYF.

The rearrangement joins TRBV29-1 to TRBJ2-4; D is perhaps TRBD2 (5 bases). Germline lookup yields CDR1 SQVTM and CDR2 ANQGSEA. The CDR3 extends over 13 amino acids. The V end lost 3 bases, the J end lost 3 bases, and 9 bases lay between the germline ends. CDR3 region: CSVDGGYKNIQYF. The CDR3 DNA reads as TGCAGCGTTGATGGAGGTTACAAAAACATTCAGTACTTC.

This sequence joins TRBV30 and TRBJ2-2; possibly TRBD2 for D (7 bases). V lost 7 bases, J lost 7 bases, and 19 bases lay in between. The CDR3 covers 14 residues. Looked up from germline, CDR1 is GTSNPN and CDR2 is SVGIG (reference sequence). The chain's CDR3 is CASPLGGPGGELFF. CDR3 bases: TGTGCCTCACCCCTGGGGGGGCCGGGCGGGGAGCTGTTTTTT.

V usage is TRBV6-1 and J usage is TRBJ2-3, with 10 bases aligning to TRBD2. There are 14 residues in the CDR3. The junction had 5 bases not matched to a gene; V was cut back by 5 bases and J by 6 bases. Germline assignment: CDR1 MNHNS and CDR2 SASEGT. This CDR3 is CASSQQRGGDTQYF. The CDR3 DNA is TGTGCCAGCAGTCAGCAGCGGGGGGGGGATACGCAGTATTTT.

This clone occurred a few times. The genes are TRBV29-1 and TRBJ1-2; TRBD1 aligns across 9 bases. V trimming: 3 bases; J trimming: 4 bases; junction bases outside the gene matches: 3. The length of the CDR3 is 13 residues. The germline gives CDR1 SQVTM, CDR2 ANQGSEA. Written as DNA, the CDR3 is TGCAGCGTTGATGGGACAGGGCCCTATGGCTACACCTTC. Translation gives CSVDGTGPYGYTF.

The chain is built from TRBV9 and TRBJ2-5; TRBD1 aligns across 9 bases. The germline CDR1 and CDR2 sequences are SGDLS and YYNGEE. The CDR3 has 14 residues. Trimming took 3 bases from V and 1 from J; bases not matched to a gene: 1. CDR3 protein: CASSADRGQETQYF. As DNA, the CDR3 is TGTGCCAGCAGCGCGGACAGGGGCCAAGAGACCCAGTACTTC. Full variable domain (remainder filled in from reference TRBV9 and TRBJ2-5): DSGVTQTPKHLITATGQRVTLRCSPRSGDLSVYWYQQSLDQGLQFLIQYYNGEERAKGNILERFSAQQFPDLHSELNLSSLELGDSALYFCASSADRGQETQYFGPGTRLLVL.